Below are 5 T cell receptor beta chains sequenced from a single sample in a study of cytomegalovirus exposure and HLA in healthy donors. The PCR ran on 60 Vbeta and 13 Jbeta primers. Using immunoSEQ multiplex PCR, the repertoire was profiled, and TCRdb retains in-frame clones only, with some absent. This sample carries some 180,000 clones, approximately 82% of them seen once, and the ten largest clones take about 1.8%. Sequencing used PBMCs. These receptors were obtained from a woman younger than 30 in good health and CMV-seronegative.

The genes are TRBV2 and TRBJ1-4; D unresolved. This CDR3 spans 14 amino acids. Germline V gene lookup returns CDR1 SNHLY and CDR2 FYNNEI. Trimming pared 7 bases from V and 5 bases from J, leaving 14 bases between. The CDR3 DNA reads as TGTGCCAGCATCCTAGGCGCCGAAAATGAAAAACTGTTTTTT. This encodes CASILGAENEKLFF.

The chain is built from TRBV6-1 and TRBJ2-3; TRBD1 aligns across 7 bases. The V and J ends lost 7 bases and 6 bases, in that order; junction bases with no gene match: 10. Germline V gene lookup returns CDR1 MNHNS and CDR2 SASEGT. CDR3 length equals 14 residues. Here the CDR3 reads CASTKDRPGDTQYF. The CDR3 nucleotides read TGTGCCAGCACCAAGGACAGGCCAGGGGATACGCAGTATTTT.

In this sample, this clone turned up a few times. The chain recombines TRBV7-9 with TRBJ2-5; TRBD1 aligns across 8 bases. The germline CDR1 and CDR2 sequences are SEHNR and FQNEAQ (reference sequence). This CDR3 spans 15 amino acids. V lost 1 base and J lost 2; bases outside the gene matches: 3. The chain's CDR3 is CASSLGDRGQETQYF. The CDR3 DNA reads as TGTGCCAGCAGCTTAGGTGACAGGGGACAAGAGACCCAGTACTTC.

The gene calls are TRBV4-3 and TRBJ2-5; 13 bases fit TRBD2. The trim removed 0 bases at V and 11 bases at J, leaving 9 bases unmatched. Per the germline V gene, CDR1 is LGHNA and CDR2 is YSLEER. This CDR3 region has 16 residues. The CDR3 DNA reads TGCGCCAGCAGCCAAGACCGGACTAGCGGGAGCTGGGAGCAGTACTTC. Its protein product is CASSQDRTSGSWEQYF.

This rearrangement joins TRBV7-2 to TRBJ2-2, with D possibly matching TRBD1 (6 bases). This CDR3 is built from 13 residues. CDR1 is SGHTA, CDR2 FQGNSA, per germline. V gave up 4 bases and J gave up 6 bases, with 9 bases separating them. CDR3 in amino acids: CASSSGAPGELFF. CDR3 coding DNA: TGTGCCAGCAGCTCAGGGGCCCCCGGGGAGCTGTTTTTT.